This entry features one TCR beta chain sequence. Random hexamers were used to reverse transcribe roughly 0.45 to 1 ug of RNA. TCRdb analysed the immunoSEQ multiplex PCR reads with MiXCR anew, one entry per CDR3 protein. The sample lists 130,000 to 150,000 distinct CDR3 sequences; approximately 93% were seen once. The V end lost 7 bases, the J end lost 4 bases, and 10 bases lay between the germline ends. The CDR3 has 11 amino acids. CDR1 and CDR2 (germline): DFQATT, SNEGSKA (reference sequence). These data originate in a study of CD8 T cells in Susac syndrome. The source is a human donor in good health. The V gene is TRBV20-1, the J gene TRBJ1-1; D possibly corresponds to TRBD1 (6 bases). The sample taken for sequencing was CD4+ T cells from PBMCs. The CDR3 coding sequence is TGCAGTGAGAGAGGGGGCACTGAAGCTTTCTTT. Translated, it gives CSERGGTEAFF.